This is a list of T cell receptor beta chains from one sample in a study of T cell responses to AZD1222 COVID-19 vaccine. The table came from immunoSEQ multiplex PCR; TCRdb's copy has only in-frame clones and leaves some out. The table lists around 140,000 clones, about 89% of them singletons. The sequencing used peripheral blood, collected on day 0 of AZD1222 vaccination. These TCRs come from an adult in good health. The CDR3 runs from the conserved cysteine through the conserved F or W. Fields, in order: V gene, clone size, D gene, J gene, CDR3 protein, CDR3 DNA. The D gene is left open where the match is weak. Rows give clone size only sometimes, using once, few, many, or a class for an expanded clone.

TRBV4-1	NA	NA	TRBJ1-5	CASSQSEAGVRQPQHF	TGCGCCAGCAGCCAATCGGAGGCAGGGGTCCGTCAGCCCCAGCATTTT
TRBV11-2	once	TRBD2	TRBJ2-1	CASSFPGRGTSGDSSYNEQFF	TGTGCCAGCAGTTTCCCTGGCCGAGGGACTAGCGGCGATAGCTCCTACAATGAGCAGTTCTTC
TRBV29-1	NA	NA	TRBJ1-2	CSVDVGYTF	TGCAGCGTTGATGTCGGCTACACCTTC
TRBV6-4	once	NA	TRBJ2-1	CASSFRQGGEQFF	TGTGCCAGCAGTTTTCGACAGGGAGGTGAGCAGTTCTTC
TRBV7-3	NA	NA	TRBJ1-1	CASSRLPVGGGWENTEAFF	TGTGCCAGCAGTCGTCTCCCTGTGGGGGGCGGATGGGAAAACACTGAAGCTTTCTTT
TRBV28	NA	NA	TRBJ1-3	CASSFPGTYSGNTIYF	TGTGCCAGCAGTTTCCCGGGGACCTACTCTGGAAACACCATATATTTT
TRBV29-1	NA	TRBD2	TRBJ2-7	CSAKAGGSYEQYF	TGCAGCGCTAAAGCGGGAGGGTCCTACGAGCAGTACTTC
TRBV18	NA	TRBD1	TRBJ1-6	CASSRQGATGNSPLHF	TGTGCCAGCTCACGACAGGGGGCGACGGGAAATTCACCCCTCCACTTT
TRBV21-1	NA	NA	TRBJ2-3	CASSAGGGQQLSVTDTQYF	TGTGCCAGCAGCGCAGGGGGCGGACAGCAGCTCTCTGTCACAGATACGCAGTATTTT
TRBV24-1	NA	NA	TRBJ2-5	CATSDSQETQYF	TGTGCCACCAGTGACAGCCAAGAGACCCAGTACTTC
TRBV6-2/TRBV6-3	NA	NA	TRBJ1-5	CASSYYSDQPQHF	TGTGCCAGCAGTTACTACTCTGATCAGCCCCAGCATTTT
TRBV5-1	once	NA	TRBJ2-7	CASSLSARGSSYEQYF	TGCGCCAGCAGCTTGTCGGCCAGGGGCAGCTCCTACGAGCAGTACTTC
TRBV19	NA	NA	TRBJ2-1	CASLRSGSSFGEQFF	TGTGCCAGTTTAAGGTCGGGGAGTAGTTTTGGTGAGCAGTTCTTC
TRBV28	NA	TRBD1	TRBJ1-5	CASSFRTGTNQPQHF	TGTGCCAGCAGTTTCCGGACAGGGACCAATCAGCCCCAGCATTTT
TRBV10-1	once	NA	TRBJ1-5	CASSLVRLGQPQHF	TGCGCCAGCTCCCTCGTGCGCCTAGGCCAGCCCCAGCATTTT
TRBV19	NA	NA	TRBJ2-7	CASSAYGASYEQYF	TGTGCCAGTAGTGCCTACGGGGCATCCTACGAGCAGTACTTC
TRBV7-9	NA	NA	TRBJ2-7	CASSSQTVYEQYF	TGTGCCAGCAGCTCCCAGACGGTTTACGAGCAGTACTTC
TRBV12-3/TRBV12-4	NA	TRBD1	TRBJ2-7	CASGKTGGYEQYF	TGTGCCAGCGGGAAGACAGGGGGCTACGAGCAGTACTTC
TRBV6-2/TRBV6-3	NA	NA	TRBJ1-5	CASSYSAGLQPQHF	TGTGCCAGCAGTTACTCGGCAGGGCTTCAGCCCCAGCATTTT
TRBV19	NA	NA	TRBJ1-2	CASADGFYGYTF	TGTGCCAGTGCGGACGGCTTCTATGGCTACACCTTC
TRBV2	NA	NA	TRBJ2-1	CASSALANSYNEQFF	TGTGCCAGCAGTGCCCTGGCGAATTCCTACAATGAGCAGTTCTTC
TRBV4-3	NA	TRBD1	TRBJ2-7	CASSRNTGGGYEQYF	TGCGCCAGCAGCCGAAACACAGGGGGCGGCTACGAGCAGTACTTC
TRBV5-1	NA	TRBD2	TRBJ2-7	CASSLGLAGDSYEQYF	TGCGCCAGCAGCTTGGGACTAGCGGGAGATTCCTACGAGCAGTACTTC
TRBV5-8	NA	NA	TRBJ2-7	CASSFKGHSYEQYF	TGTGCCAGCAGCTTCAAGGGGCACTCCTACGAGCAGTACTTC
TRBV27	NA	NA	TRBJ2-1	CASSDSGATEDEQFF	TGTGCCAGCAGTGATAGCGGAGCTACAGAGGATGAGCAGTTCTTC
TRBV7-9	NA	TRBD1	TRBJ2-3	CASSSQGTDTQYF	TGTGCCAGCAGCTCACAGGGGACAGATACGCAGTATTTT
TRBV4-2	NA	TRBD1	TRBJ1-2	CASSQDGQGGVYGYTF	TGTGCCAGCAGCCAAGATGGGCAGGGGGGTGTCTATGGCTACACCTTC
TRBV5-5	NA	NA	TRBJ1-5	CASSLTLGVDNQPQHF	TGTGCCAGCAGCTTAACGTTGGGGGTTGACAATCAGCCCCAGCATTTT
TRBV9	NA	TRBD1	TRBJ2-1	CASSGRTGWEQFF	TGTGCCAGCAGCGGACGGACAGGGTGGGAGCAGTTCTTC
TRBV6-5	once	NA	TRBJ2-5	CASSYSRDNYKETQYF	TGTGCCAGCAGTTACTCCAGGGACAACTATAAAGAGACCCAGTACTTC
TRBV7-8	NA	NA	TRBJ1-5	CASSRGQAGRNQPQHF	TGTGCCAGCAGCCGCGGCCAGGCCGGGCGCAATCAGCCCCAGCATTTT
TRBV11-2	once	NA	TRBJ1-3	CASSYGQRVSGNTIYF	TGTGCCAGCAGCTACGGACAGCGAGTCTCTGGAAACACCATATATTTT
TRBV9	NA	NA	TRBJ1-3	CASSKVGYGLGTIGNTIYF	TGTGCCAGCAGCAAAGTCGGGTATGGGTTGGGAACGATTGGAAACACCATATATTTT
TRBV7-8	NA	TRBD2	TRBJ2-1	CASSLKSASGRVFYNEQFF	TGTGCCAGCAGCTTAAAATCGGCTAGCGGGAGGGTTTTCTACAATGAGCAGTTCTTC
TRBV10-2	NA	NA	TRBJ1-3	CASSKQGSGNTIYF	TGCGCCAGCAGCAAGCAGGGTTCCGGAAACACCATATATTTT
TRBV10-2	NA	NA	TRBJ1-6	CASSMGFGSTPLHF	TGCGCCAGCAGTATGGGGTTTGGTTCGACACCCCTCCACTTT
TRBV7-9	NA	NA	TRBJ2-2	CASSLGAPNTGELFF	TGTGCCAGCAGCTTGGGCGCACCCAACACCGGGGAGCTGTTTTTT
TRBV4-3	NA	NA	TRBJ2-1	CASSQDSGDEQFF	TGCGCCAGCAGCCAAGATTCGGGGGATGAGCAGTTCTTC
TRBV24-1	NA	NA	TRBJ1-1	CATSDFRDKRKMNTEAFF	TGTGCCACCAGTGATTTTCGGGACAAAAGAAAAATGAACACTGAAGCTTTCTTT
TRBV4-3	NA	NA	TRBJ2-5	CASSLSGQETQYF	TGCGCCAGCAGCCTGAGTGGGCAAGAGACCCAGTACTTC
TRBV7-9	NA	NA	TRBJ2-1	CASSLIMGKFF	TGTGCCAGCAGCTTAATTATGGGCAAGTTCTTC
TRBV7-3	NA	NA	TRBJ2-7	CASSLLGGPSYEQYF	TGTGCCAGCAGCTTATTGGGGGGGCCCTCCTACGAGCAGTACTTC
TRBV20-1	NA	NA	TRBJ1-2	CSARGEDYTF	TGCAGTGCTAGGGGGGAAGACTACACCTTC
TRBV5-1	NA	TRBD2	TRBJ2-3	CASSWARGAGTDTQYF	TGCGCCAGCAGCTGGGCGCGGGGGGCGGGCACAGATACGCAGTATTTT
TRBV15	once	TRBD2	TRBJ2-3	CATSRVLAGNTDTQYF	TGTGCCACCAGCAGAGTGCTAGCGGGGAACACAGATACGCAGTATTTT
TRBV15	NA	TRBD1	TRBJ2-2	CATRKDRSNTGELFF	TGTGCCACCAGAAAGGACAGGTCGAACACCGGGGAGCTGTTTTTT
TRBV5-1	NA	NA	TRBJ2-7	CASSLAGSTSGQYF	TGCGCCAGCAGCTTGGCCGGGTCTACGAGCGGGCAGTACTTC
TRBV5-1	NA	NA	TRBJ1-2	CASSSVVGQFSNYGYTF	TGCGCCAGCAGCTCCGTGGTGGGACAATTTTCTAACTATGGCTACACCTTC
TRBV28	NA	NA	TRBJ2-2	CASQGVLGELFF	TGTGCCAGCCAGGGCGTGCTGGGGGAGCTGTTTTTT
TRBV6-6	NA	NA	TRBJ1-6	CASSSGPDNSPLHF	TGTGCCAGCAGTTCGGGACCCGATAATTCACCCCTCCACTTT
TRBV6-2/TRBV6-3	NA	NA	TRBJ1-5	CASSYEDSRNQPQHF	TGTGCCAGCAGTTACGAGGACAGCCGCAATCAGCCCCAGCATTTT
TRBV9	NA	NA	TRBJ2-1	CASSKLSSSYNEQFF	TGTGCCAGCAGCAAGCTGAGCAGCTCCTACAATGAGCAGTTCTTC
TRBV6-1	once	NA	TRBJ1-2	CASSGGDSHKLYGYTF	TGTGCCAGCAGTGGGGGAGATTCCCACAAACTTTATGGCTACACCTTC